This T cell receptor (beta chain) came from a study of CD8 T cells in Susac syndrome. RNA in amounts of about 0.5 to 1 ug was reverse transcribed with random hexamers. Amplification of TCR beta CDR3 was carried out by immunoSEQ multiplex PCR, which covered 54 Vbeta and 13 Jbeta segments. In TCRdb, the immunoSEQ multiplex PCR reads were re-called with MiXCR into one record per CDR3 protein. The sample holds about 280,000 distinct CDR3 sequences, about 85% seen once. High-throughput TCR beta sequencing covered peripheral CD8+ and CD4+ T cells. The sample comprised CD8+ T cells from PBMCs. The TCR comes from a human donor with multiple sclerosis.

This CDR3 is CATSTEVGLPQHF. The CDR3 DNA reads TGTGCCACCAGCACGGAAGTCGGACTGCCCCAGCATTTT. The rearrangement uses TRBV15 and TRBJ1-5; D is ambiguous. Germline V gene sequence: CDR1 LNHNV, CDR2 YYDKDF (reference sequence). Trimming left V 4 bases short and J 9 bases short, with 13 bases between. The CDR3 totals 13 residues.